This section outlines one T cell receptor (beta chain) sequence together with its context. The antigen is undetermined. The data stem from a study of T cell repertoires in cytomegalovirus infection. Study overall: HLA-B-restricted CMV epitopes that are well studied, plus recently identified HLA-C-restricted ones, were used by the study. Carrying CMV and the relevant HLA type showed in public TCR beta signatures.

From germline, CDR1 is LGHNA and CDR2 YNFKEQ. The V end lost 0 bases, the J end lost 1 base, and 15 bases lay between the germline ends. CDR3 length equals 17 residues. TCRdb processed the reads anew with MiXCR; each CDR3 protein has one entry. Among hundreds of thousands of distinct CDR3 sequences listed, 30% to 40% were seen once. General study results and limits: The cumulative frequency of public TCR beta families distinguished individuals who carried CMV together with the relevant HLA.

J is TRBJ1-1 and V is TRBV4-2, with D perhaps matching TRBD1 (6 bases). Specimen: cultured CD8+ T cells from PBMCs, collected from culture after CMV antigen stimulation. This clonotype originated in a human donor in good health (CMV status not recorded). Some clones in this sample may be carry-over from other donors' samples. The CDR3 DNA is TGTGCCAGCAGCCAAGACTACTGGGGGGCTGAGAACACTGAAGCTTTCTTT. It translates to CASSQDYWGAENTEAFF.